The 6 T cell receptor beta chains in this list originate from one sample, sequenced in a study of cytomegalovirus exposure and HLA in healthy donors. PCR employed 60 Vbeta and 13 Jbeta primers. Sequenced by immunoSEQ multiplex PCR; TCRdb stores in-frame clones only, minus some. The sample lists tens of thousands of clones, 78% occurring once. The sample comprised PBMCs. The receptors were gathered from a male donor in good health and CMV-seropositive.

The CDR3 DNA is TGTGCCACCAGCATTGGCGGGGGCGACTACGAGCAGTACTTC. The encoded protein is CATSIGGGDYEQYF. The chain recombines TRBV15 with TRBJ2-7; weak D call: TRBD2 (7 bases). Trimming shortened V by 4 bases and J by 3 bases, and 13 bases separated the two germline ends. The V gene's germline CDR1 is LNHNV and CDR2 YYDKDF (reference sequence). There are 14 residues in the CDR3.

The chain employs TRBV5-1 and TRBJ2-2; 11 bases line up with TRBD1. Losses at the gene ends were 4 bases for V and 6 bases for J; bases not matched to a gene: 8. Germline V CDR1 and CDR2: SGHRS, YFSETQ. The CDR3 extends over 16 amino acids. CDR3 bases: TGCGCCAGCAGCCCGGGGACAGGGGGAATGCCCGGGGAGCTGTTTTTT. It is translated as CASSPGTGGMPGELFF.

The chain joins TRBV6-5 to TRBJ1-1; maybe TRBD1 (5 bases). The CDR3 has 14 amino acids. Trimming shortened V by 4 bases and J by 1 base, and 10 bases separated the two germline ends. CDR1 is MNHEY and CDR2 is SVGAGI in the germline V gene. The DNA for the CDR3 is TGTGCCAGCAGTTCCAACGACAGGAACACTGAAGCTTTCTTT. This encodes CASSSNDRNTEAFF.

CDR3 residues: CASSGNGGEQYF. The CDR3 DNA is TGTGCCAGCAGCGGGAACGGGGGCGAGCAGTACTTC. The gene calls are TRBV5-5 and TRBJ2-7; maybe TRBD2 (6 bases). The CDR3 contains 12 residues. Trimming left V 4 bases short and J 6 bases short, with 11 bases between. From germline, CDR1 is SGHKS and CDR2 YYEKEE (reference sequence).

CDR3 nucleotides: TGCAGCGTTGTGGGAGTCACTGAAGCTTTCTTT. It translates to CSVVGVTEAFF. The genes are TRBV29-1 and TRBJ1-1; D uncertain. Germline CDR1 and CDR2: SQVTM and ANQGSEA. Trimming removed 4 bases from V and 4 bases from J, with 7 bases in between. The CDR3 runs to 11 residues.

The chain uses TRBV27 and TRBJ1-6, with 9 bases that match TRBD1. J lost 10 bases, V lost 8 bases, and 6 bases had no gene match. The CDR3 covers 13 residues. From germline, CDR1 is MNHEY and CDR2 SMNVEV (reference sequence). CDR3: CASRDRAGSPLHF. The CDR3 nucleotides read TGTGCCAGCCGGGACAGGGCGGGATCACCCCTCCACTTT.